A single sample is the source of the 14 T cell receptor beta chains below, sequenced in a study of metastatic and nonmetastatic thyroid tumors. No treatment of any kind had been given to any patient before thyroid surgery. TCRdb reanalyzed the PCR reads with MiXCR. Of about 27,000 clones listed, about 13% are singletons. Sequenced material: blood. All receptors come from a female donor with papillary thyroid cancer or a benign thyroid nodule (not recorded which). Some clones in this sample may be carry-over from other donors' samples.

This clone was observed many times. This chain connects TRBV10-3 to TRBJ2-3, with 8 bases fitting TRBD2. CDR1 and CDR2 from the germline V gene are ENHRY and SYGVKD. The junction had 14 bases not matched to a gene; V was cut back by 3 bases and J by 6 bases. The CDR3 spans 17 residues. CDR3 residues: CAISDVQRERVGDTQYF. The CDR3 DNA reads as TGTGCCATCAGTGACGTGCAGCGGGAGAGAGTTGGTGATACGCAGTATTTT.

There are many counts of this clone. The V and J genes are TRBV6-1 and TRBJ2-5, with D perhaps TRBD1 or TRBD2 (7 bases each). V was shortened by 6 bases and J by 5 bases, with 13 bases between the two germline ends. This CDR3 region has 13 residues. CDR1 and CDR2 (germline): MNHNS, SASEGT. The CDR3 sequence is CASSRGGEETQYF. DNA of the CDR3: TGTGCCAGCAGCAGGGGGGGTGAGGAGACCCAGTACTTC.

This clone was counted between two and nine times. This clone may be a read error of a much larger clone one base away. The sample has other DNA sequences that encode this CDR3 too. V and J are TRBV10-3 and TRBJ1-2; 7 bases align to TRBD1. Looked up from germline, CDR1 is ENHRY and CDR2 is SYGVKD. This CDR3 has 12 amino acids. The CDR3 reads CAVQGSEDGYTF. As DNA, the CDR3 is TGTGCAGTACAGGGGAGTGAGGATGGCTACACCTTC.

This clone came up many times. This chain uses TRBV10-2 with TRBJ2-7; TRBD2 matches 11 bases. The CDR3 consists of 14 residues. CDR1 and CDR2 from the germline V gene are WSHSY and SAAADI. V was clipped by 7 bases and J by 3 bases; unmatched bases: 5. The CDR3, as DNA: TGCGCCAGCACCCCTAGCGGGAGGCTCTACGAGCAGTACTTC. It encodes CASTPSGRLYEQYF.

This clone was seen many times. V and J are TRBV9 and TRBJ2-1; the match to TRBD2 covers 8 bases. Trimming removed 3 bases from V and 4 bases from J; junction bases left unmatched: 12. CDR1 SGDLS and CDR2 YYNGEE come from the germline V gene. This CDR3 contains 17 residues. The CDR3: CASSAFGGRQLYNEQFF. The DNA for the CDR3 is TGTGCCAGCAGCGCGTTTGGCGGGAGGCAGTTGTACAATGAGCAGTTCTTC.

This clone showed up many times. The chain joins TRBV5-6 to TRBJ1-6; 7 nucleotides agree with TRBD1. Unmatched junction bases numbered 10, after V lost 4 bases and J lost 9 bases. The CDR3 contains 15 residues. Germline CDR1 is SGHDT and CDR2 is YYEEEE. DNA of the CDR3: TGTGCCAGCAGCCTAGCCGGGACAGCTATTTCACCCCTCCACTTT. Encoded protein: CASSLAGTAISPLHF.

The J gene is TRBJ1-2, the V gene TRBV7-2, with a possible D match to TRBD1 (5 bases). The CDR3 has 13 residues. Trimming shortened V by 6 bases and J by 7 bases, and 15 bases separated the two germline ends. Germline V gene data show CDR1 as SGHTA and CDR2 as FQGNSA. CDR3 sequence (DNA): TGTGCCAGCAGTACTTACAGGTCTGCTGGCTACACCTTC. It codes for CASSTYRSAGYTF. The complete variable domain, with remaining parts taken from reference TRBV7-2 and TRBJ1-2, reads GAGVSQSPSNKVTEKGKDVELRCDPISGHTALYWYRQSLGQGLEFLIYFQGNSAPDKSGLPSDRFSAERTGGSVSTLTIQRTQQEDSAVYLCASSTYRSAGYTFGSGTRLTVV.

This clone was detected many times. The J gene is TRBJ2-1, the V gene TRBV6-6, with D maybe TRBD2 (5 bases). V lost 2 bases and J lost 0, with 26 bases in between. The CDR3 is made up of 21 amino acids. Looked up from germline, CDR1 is MNHNY and CDR2 is SVGAGI (reference sequence). CDR3 protein: CASSYPSSHERAPTSYNEQFF. As DNA, the CDR3 is TGTGCCAGCAGTTACCCCTCTTCTCACGAGAGGGCCCCGACCTCCTACAATGAGCAGTTCTTC.

This clone was seen repeatedly, ten times or more. The chain joins TRBV6-1 to TRBJ2-3; TRBD2 matches at 13 bases. From germline, CDR1 is MNHNS and CDR2 SASEGT. With V trimmed by 7 bases and J by 4 bases, 5 bases remained unmatched. This CDR3 spans 15 amino acids. The CDR3 is CASIGLAGEADTQYF. The CDR3 DNA sequence: TGTGCCAGCATAGGACTAGCGGGAGAAGCAGATACGCAGTATTTT.

Many counts were recorded for this clone. This sequence joins TRBV27 and TRBJ1-6, with D perhaps TRBD1 (6 bases). Germline V gene sequence: CDR1 MNHEY, CDR2 SMNVEV (reference sequence). The CDR3 length is 17 residues. Trimming cost V 2 bases and J 6 bases, with 17 bases left between them. The CDR3 sequence is CASSLPPGVAGNSPLHF. The CDR3 nucleotides are TGTGCCAGCAGTTTACCCCCAGGGGTCGCGGGTAATTCACCCCTCCACTTT.

At least ten counts were recorded for this clone. The rearrangement links TRBV29-1 to TRBJ2-5; D tentatively reads TRBD1 or TRBD2 (5 bases each). CDR1 and CDR2 (germline): SQVTM, ANQGSEA. The CDR3 loop spans 15 amino acids. Trimming left V 6 bases short and J 1 base short, with 18 bases between. The CDR3 reads CSVRRDGGSQETQYF. CDR3 DNA sequence: TGCAGCGTACGCCGGGACGGCGGCTCCCAAGAGACCCAGTACTTC.

This chain uses TRBV30 with TRBJ2-7, with TRBD2 identical over 10 bases. The CDR3 covers 14 residues. Looked up from germline, CDR1 is GTSNPN and CDR2 is SVGIG (reference sequence). The V and J ends lost 2 bases and 4 bases, in that order; junction bases with no gene match: 5. The DNA of the CDR3 is TGTGCCTGGAGTAGGCTAGCGGGAGCGTACGAGCAGTACTTC. Amino acids: CAWSRLAGAYEQYF.

At least ten counts were recorded for this clone. The chain combines TRBV6-2 or TRBV6-3 with TRBJ2-7; unclear D gene. Germline V CDR1 and CDR2: MNHEY, SVGEGT. The germline V and J ends were trimmed by 2 bases and 12 bases, with 17 bases remaining between them. This CDR3 contains 13 residues. The CDR3 loop is CASSYSLAPGPYF. The CDR3 DNA sequence: TGTGCCAGCAGTTACAGCTTGGCCCCCGGTCCGTACTTC.

This clone has at least ten counts. The chain joins TRBV20-1 to TRBJ1-4, with a tentative D call TRBD1 (5 bases). Trimming took 2 bases from V and 4 from J, leaving 11 bases between them. There are 14 residues in the CDR3. Per the germline V gene, CDR1 is DFQATT and CDR2 is SNEGSKA (reference sequence). The chain's CDR3 is CSARPGLINEKLFF. DNA of the CDR3: TGCAGTGCTAGACCGGGACTTATTAATGAAAAACTGTTTTTT.